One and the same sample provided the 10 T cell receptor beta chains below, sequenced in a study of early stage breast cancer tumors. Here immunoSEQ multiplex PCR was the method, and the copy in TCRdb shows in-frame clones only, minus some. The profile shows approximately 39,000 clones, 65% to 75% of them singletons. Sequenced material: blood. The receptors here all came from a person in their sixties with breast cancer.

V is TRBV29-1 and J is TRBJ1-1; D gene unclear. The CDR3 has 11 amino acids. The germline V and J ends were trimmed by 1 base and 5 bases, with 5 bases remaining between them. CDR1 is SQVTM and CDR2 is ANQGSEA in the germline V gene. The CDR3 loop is CSVEARTEAFF. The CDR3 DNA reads TGCAGCGTTGAAGCGAGGACTGAAGCTTTCTTT.

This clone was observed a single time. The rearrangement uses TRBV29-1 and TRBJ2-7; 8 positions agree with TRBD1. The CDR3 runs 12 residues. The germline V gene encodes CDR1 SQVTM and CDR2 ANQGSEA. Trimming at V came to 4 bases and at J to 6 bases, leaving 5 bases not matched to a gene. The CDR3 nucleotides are TGCAGCGTTGGGACAGGGAGCGGCGAGCAGTACTTC. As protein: CSVGTGSGEQYF.

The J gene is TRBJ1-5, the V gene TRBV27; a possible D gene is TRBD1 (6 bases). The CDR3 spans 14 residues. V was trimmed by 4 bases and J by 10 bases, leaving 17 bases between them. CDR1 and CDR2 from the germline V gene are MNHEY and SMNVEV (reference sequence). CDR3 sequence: CASSSDRIFQPQHF. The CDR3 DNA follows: TGTGCCAGCAGTTCTGACAGGATATTTCAACCCCAGCATTTT.

The CDR3 is CASSLVTGGNDEQYF. CDR3 DNA sequence: TGCGCCAGCAGCTTGGTTACAGGGGGCAACGACGAGCAGTACTTC. The gene calls are TRBV5-1 and TRBJ2-7; 9 nucleotides align to TRBD1. The CDR3 length is 15 residues. CDR1 and CDR2 from the germline V gene are SGHRS and YFSETQ. V lost 0 bases, J lost 5 bases, and 6 bases stayed unmatched.

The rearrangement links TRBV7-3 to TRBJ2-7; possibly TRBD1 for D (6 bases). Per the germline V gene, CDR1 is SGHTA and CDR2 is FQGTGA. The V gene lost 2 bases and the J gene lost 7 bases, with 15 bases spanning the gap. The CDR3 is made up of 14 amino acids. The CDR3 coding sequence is TGTGCCAGCAGCTTATCAGGGGAATCAGGAGAGCAGTACTTC. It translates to CASSLSGESGEQYF.

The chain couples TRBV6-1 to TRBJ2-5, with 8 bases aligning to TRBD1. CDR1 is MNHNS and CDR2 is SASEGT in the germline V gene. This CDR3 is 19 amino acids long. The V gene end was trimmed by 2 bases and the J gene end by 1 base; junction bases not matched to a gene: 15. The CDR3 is CASSEWLGQTGVPQETQYF. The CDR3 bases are TGTGCCAGCAGTGAATGGTTGGGCCAGACAGGGGTGCCCCAAGAGACCCAGTACTTC.

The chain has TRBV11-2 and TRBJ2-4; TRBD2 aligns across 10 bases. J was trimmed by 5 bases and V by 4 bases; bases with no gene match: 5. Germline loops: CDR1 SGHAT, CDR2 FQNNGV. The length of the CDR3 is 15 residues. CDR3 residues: CASSSERGGENIQYF. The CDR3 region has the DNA TGTGCCAGCAGCTCAGAGCGGGGGGGGGAAAACATTCAGTACTTC.

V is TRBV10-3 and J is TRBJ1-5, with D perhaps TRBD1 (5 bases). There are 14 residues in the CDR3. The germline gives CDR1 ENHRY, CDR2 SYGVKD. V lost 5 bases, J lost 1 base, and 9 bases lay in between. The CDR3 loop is CAISTQGSNQPQHF. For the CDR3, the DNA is TGTGCCATCAGTACTCAGGGAAGCAATCAGCCCCAGCATTTT.

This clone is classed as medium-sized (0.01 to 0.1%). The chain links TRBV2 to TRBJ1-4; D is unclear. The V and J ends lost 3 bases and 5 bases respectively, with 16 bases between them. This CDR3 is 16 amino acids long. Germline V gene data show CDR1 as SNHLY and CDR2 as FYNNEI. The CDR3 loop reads CASSDPKRTQNEKLFF. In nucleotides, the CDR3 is TGTGCCAGCAGTGATCCTAAACGGACCCAAAATGAAAAACTGTTTTTT.

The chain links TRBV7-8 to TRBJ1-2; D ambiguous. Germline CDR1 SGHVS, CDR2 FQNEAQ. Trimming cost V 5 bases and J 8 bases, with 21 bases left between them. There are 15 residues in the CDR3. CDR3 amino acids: CASSPAGRGSLGYTF. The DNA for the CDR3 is TGTGCCAGCAGCCCCGCAGGCAGAGGGAGTTTGGGCTACACCTTC.